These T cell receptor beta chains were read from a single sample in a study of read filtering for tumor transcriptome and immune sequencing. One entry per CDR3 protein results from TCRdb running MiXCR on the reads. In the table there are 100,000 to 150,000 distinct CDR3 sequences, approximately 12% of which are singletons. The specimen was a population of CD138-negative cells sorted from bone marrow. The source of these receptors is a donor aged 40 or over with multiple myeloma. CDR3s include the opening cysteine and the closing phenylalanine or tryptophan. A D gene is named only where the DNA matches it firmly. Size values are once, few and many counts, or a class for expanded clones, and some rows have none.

CSAYSRPANYGYTF TGCAGTGCTTACTCCAGGCCAGCTAACTATGGCTACACCTTC TRBJ1-2 TRBV20-1 many NA
CASSQDSYSREQFF TGTGCCAGCAGCCAAGACAGCTACTCCCGTGAGCAGTTCTTC TRBJ2-1 TRBV3-1 many NA
CASSIGLGFYNEQFF TGTGCCAGCAGCATTGGACTAGGCTTCTACAATGAGCAGTTCTTC TRBJ2-1 TRBV7-8 many TRBD2
CASSAGQGQWETQYF TGTGCCAGCAGCGCCGGACAGGGACAATGGGAGACCCAGTACTTC TRBJ2-5 TRBV2 many TRBD1
CASSLTEGSSYGYTF TGTGCCAGCAGTTTAACAGAGGGGAGTTCCTATGGCTACACCTTC TRBJ1-2 TRBV12-3/TRBV12-4 NA NA
CASSDSSSGNTIYF TGTGCCAGCAGTGACAGCAGCTCTGGAAACACCATATATTTT TRBJ1-3 TRBV12-3/TRBV12-4 NA NA
CASSSLRDRDEQYF TGCGCCAGCAGCTCCCTCCGGGACAGGGACGAGCAGTACTTC TRBJ2-7 TRBV5-1 many TRBD1
CASSPGRENYGYTF TGTGCCAGCAGTCCGGGAAGGGAGAACTATGGCTACACCTTC TRBJ1-2 TRBV3-1 many NA
CASSSRGGQGRYEQFF TGCGCCAGCAGCTCCCGTGGGGGACAGGGGCGGTATGAGCAGTTCTTC TRBJ2-1 TRBV5-1 many TRBD1
CASSFRQGSTDTQYF TGCGCCAGCAGCTTTAGGCAGGGTTCTACAGATACGCAGTATTTT TRBJ2-3 TRBV5-1 few NA
CASTLDGRIGTQYF TGTGCCAGCACTTTGGACGGGAGAATAGGGACCCAGTACTTC TRBJ2-5 TRBV28 few NA
CASSSPVGERSGELFF TGTGCCAGCAGTTCCCCAGTGGGTGAGCGGTCCGGGGAGCTGTTTTTT TRBJ2-2 TRBV6-5 NA NA
CASSLWWEHNEQFF TGCGCCAGCAGCTTGTGGTGGGAGCACAATGAGCAGTTCTTC TRBJ2-1 TRBV5-1 many NA
CASSQGIGNGQFF TGTGCCAGCAGCCAAGGTATTGGCAATGGGCAGTTCTTC TRBJ2-1 TRBV3-1 many NA
CASSQSTGVGEQYF TGTGCCAGCAGCCAGTCGACAGGGGTAGGCGAGCAGTACTTC TRBJ2-7 TRBV11-2 many TRBD1
CASSLGTGLPDTQYF TGTGCCAGCAGCTTAGGGACAGGCCTTCCAGATACGCAGTATTTT TRBJ2-3 TRBV5-6 NA TRBD1
CASSSGRYEQYF TGTGCCAGCAGTTCCGGGAGATACGAGCAGTACTTC TRBJ2-7 TRBV7-2 many NA
CASRKKELAGGQITDTQYF TGTGCCAGCAGAAAGAAAGAACTAGCGGGAGGACAGATCACAGATACGCAGTATTTT TRBJ2-3 TRBV2 many TRBD2
CASSLGGTHYEQYF TGTGCCAGCAGCTTGGGGGGCACCCATTACGAGCAGTACTTC TRBJ2-7 TRBV5-5 NA NA
CASSGQGIEKLFF TGTGCCAGCAGTGGACAGGGGATCGAAAAACTGTTTTTT TRBJ1-4 TRBV6-1 many TRBD1
CASSAPTQGVAEAFF TGTGCCAGCAGTGCCCCCACGCAGGGGGTGGCTGAAGCTTTCTTT TRBJ1-1 TRBV2 many TRBD1
CAGSVNLVGTGELFF TGTGCCGGCAGCGTCAATTTGGTTGGAACCGGGGAGCTGTTTTTT TRBJ2-2 TRBV7-9 few NA
CASSSHWTQPQHF TGTGCCAGCAGTTCCCACTGGACCCAGCCCCAGCATTTT TRBJ1-5 TRBV27 many NA
CASSTGGVVYNEQFF TGCGCCAGCAGCACCGGGGGGGTCGTCTACAATGAGCAGTTCTTC TRBJ2-1 TRBV4-1 many TRBD2
CASSLDSPNHEKLFF TGCGCCAGCAGCTTGGATTCCCCGAATCATGAAAAACTGTTTTTT TRBJ1-4 TRBV5-1 many NA
CASSVVGRPTGELFF TGTGCCAGCAGCGTCGTTGGCAGGCCAACCGGGGAGCTGTTTTTT TRBJ2-2 TRBV9 many NA
CASSLAGGLYNEQFF TGCGCCAGCAGCTTGGCCGGGGGCCTTTACAATGAGCAGTTCTTC TRBJ2-1 TRBV5-1 many NA
CASSELAGEAGELFF TGTGCCAGCAGTGAACTAGCGGGAGAGGCGGGGGAGCTGTTTTTT TRBJ2-2 TRBV6-1 many TRBD2
CSAGLAAYYEQYF TGCAGTGCCGGACTAGCGGCGTACTACGAGCAGTACTTC TRBJ2-7 TRBV20-1 many TRBD2
CSARTSGAETQYF TGCAGTGCTCGGACTAGCGGGGCAGAGACCCAGTACTTC TRBJ2-5 TRBV20-1 many TRBD2
CASSTLNEQFF TGTGCCAGCAGTACCCTCAATGAGCAGTTCTTC TRBJ2-1 TRBV28 many NA
CASSHGLAGIPNEQFF TGTGCCAGCAGCCATGGACTAGCGGGTATCCCCAATGAGCAGTTCTTC TRBJ2-1 TRBV4-2 many TRBD2
CASSLGTSGSSSYNEQFF TGCGCCAGCAGCCTAGGGACTAGCGGGAGTAGCTCCTACAATGAGCAGTTCTTC TRBJ2-1 TRBV4-1 many TRBD2
CASRGLAGLETQYF TGTGCCAGCAGGGGACTAGCCGGACTAGAGACCCAGTACTTC TRBJ2-5 TRBV6-2/TRBV6-3 NA TRBD2
CASSSSSGDTGELFF TGTGCCAGCAGCTCCTCTTCAGGGGACACCGGGGAGCTGTTTTTT TRBJ2-2 TRBV7-2 many NA
CASSQVTSGQSTDTQYF TGCGCCAGCAGCCAAGTGACTAGCGGTCAAAGCACAGATACGCAGTATTTT TRBJ2-3 TRBV4-1 many TRBD2
CAIRTGAEAFF TGTGCCATCAGGACAGGGGCTGAAGCTTTCTTT TRBJ1-1 TRBV10-3 many TRBD1
CASSYSMGYYGYTF TGTGCCAGCAGTTACTCGATGGGGTACTATGGCTACACCTTC TRBJ1-2 TRBV6-6 many NA
CASRDDRLNEKLFF TGTGCCAGCAGGGACGACAGACTTAATGAAAAACTGTTTTTT TRBJ1-4 TRBV7-9 many NA
CASGVGTGVTTGELFF TGTGCCAGCGGCGTCGGGACAGGGGTCACCACCGGGGAGCTGTTTTTT TRBJ2-2 TRBV7-2 many TRBD1
CSARDRAGSTDTQYF TGCAGTGCTAGAGATAGGGCCGGGAGCACAGATACGCAGTATTTT TRBJ2-3 TRBV20-1 many NA
CASSVPGTGGNDEKLFF TGCGCCAGCAGCGTGCCCGGGACAGGGGGCAACGATGAAAAACTGTTTTTT TRBJ1-4 TRBV5-1 few TRBD1
CASKEGRETQYF TGTGCCAGTAAGGAGGGCCGAGAGACCCAGTACTTC TRBJ2-5 TRBV6-6 many NA
CASSIGQGASYEQYF TGTGCCAGCAGCATTGGACAGGGGGCGTCCTACGAGCAGTACTTC TRBJ2-7 TRBV7-3 NA TRBD1
CASSFSRLLGDTQYF TGTGCCAGCAGCTTCAGCCGACTTCTCGGAGATACGCAGTATTTT TRBJ2-3 TRBV7-8 NA NA
CASRGTSGSNEQFF TGCGCCAGCAGGGGGACTAGCGGTTCCAATGAGCAGTTCTTC TRBJ2-1 TRBV5-1 many TRBD2
CAISGGGVSDEQFF TGTGCCATCAGTGGAGGGGGAGTTTCCGATGAGCAGTTCTTC TRBJ2-1 TRBV10-3 many NA
CASSSGIGGEQYF TGTGCCAGCAGTTCGGGTATCGGGGGCGAGCAGTACTTC TRBJ2-7 TRBV11-2 many NA
CASSHGSGTAKETQYF TGTGCCAGCAGCCATGGATCAGGGACGGCGAAAGAGACCCAGTACTTC TRBJ2-5 TRBV6-5 many NA
CASSYSWTGANEQFF TGTGCCAGCAGTTACTCGTGGACAGGGGCGAATGAGCAGTTCTTC TRBJ2-1 TRBV6-5 many TRBD1
CSVVKQGAHQPQHF TGCAGTGTCGTAAAACAGGGCGCCCATCAGCCCCAGCATTTT TRBJ1-5 TRBV20-1 many NA
CASSDTGGRNTGAFF TGTGCCAGTAGTGACACAGGGGGTCGGAACACTGGAGCTTTCTTT TRBJ1-1 TRBV6-2/TRBV6-3 NA TRBD1
CSAREEWPNYGYTF TGCAGTGCTAGAGAAGAGTGGCCTAACTATGGCTACACCTTC TRBJ1-2 TRBV20-1 NA NA
CASSPDLNTGQYF TGTGCCAGCAGCCCTGACCTCAACACAGGGCAGTACTTC TRBJ2-7 TRBV7-9 NA NA